This TCR beta chain was retrieved from a study of spatial heterogeneity in lung cancer. Study in general: The authors sequenced available follow-up PBMC samples, taken a median of roughly two years after resection.

Each TCR cDNA molecule bore a unique molecular identifier. TCRdb called the 5' RACE reads again in MiXCR, with one record for every CDR3 protein. Of about 120,000 distinct CDR3 sequences in the sample, 9% to 15% were seen once. Notes on the study in general: Blood showed ubiquitous tumor TCRs more often at resection than at routine follow-up.

Regarding time point: blood at routine non-recurrence follow-up after resection. Frozen PBMC, nontumor lung or tumor provided whole RNA, which was sequenced unsorted. This clonotype was seen a handful of times. What it binds is unknown. Germline V lookup: CDR1 MNHEY, CDR2 SVGEGT. The length of the CDR3 is 13 residues. The V and J ends lost 7 bases and 1 base respectively, with 10 bases between them. The source is a male donor with early-stage non-small cell lung cancer. Sequenced material: PBMCs, taken at follow-up. The chain employs TRBV6-2 or TRBV6-3 and TRBJ1-2; D uncertain. The CDR3 coding sequence is TGTGCCAGCAAGGAGGAATATAACTATGGCTACACCTTC. It translates to CASKEEYNYGYTF.